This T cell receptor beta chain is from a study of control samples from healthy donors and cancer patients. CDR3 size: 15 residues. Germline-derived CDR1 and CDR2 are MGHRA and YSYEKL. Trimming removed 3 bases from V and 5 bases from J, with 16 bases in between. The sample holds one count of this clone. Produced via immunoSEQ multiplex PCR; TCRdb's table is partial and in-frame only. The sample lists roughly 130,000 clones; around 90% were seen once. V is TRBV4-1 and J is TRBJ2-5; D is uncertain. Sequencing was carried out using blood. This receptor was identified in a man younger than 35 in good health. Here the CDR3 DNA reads TGCGCCAGCAGCCATCTTCATGTGGAACGGGAGACCCAGTACTTC. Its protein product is CASSHLHVERETQYF.